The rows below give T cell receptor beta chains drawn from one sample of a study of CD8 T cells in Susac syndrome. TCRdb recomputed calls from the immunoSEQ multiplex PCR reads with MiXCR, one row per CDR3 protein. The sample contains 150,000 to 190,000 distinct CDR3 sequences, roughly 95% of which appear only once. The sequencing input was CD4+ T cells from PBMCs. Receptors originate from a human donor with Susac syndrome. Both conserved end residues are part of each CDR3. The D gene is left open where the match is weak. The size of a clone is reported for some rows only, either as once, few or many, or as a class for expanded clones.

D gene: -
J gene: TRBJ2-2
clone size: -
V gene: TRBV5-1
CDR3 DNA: TGCGCCAGCAGTCTTAGTGGCCGGAACACCGGGGAGCTGTTTTTT
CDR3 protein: CASSLSGRNTGELFF

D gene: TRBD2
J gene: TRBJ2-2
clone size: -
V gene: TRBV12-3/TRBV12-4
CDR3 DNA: TGTGCCAGCAGTACCCTGACTAGCGGGGGGCCGACGAACACCGGGGAGCTGTTTTTT
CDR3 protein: CASSTLTSGGPTNTGELFF

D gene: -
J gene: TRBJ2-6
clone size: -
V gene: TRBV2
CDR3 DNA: TGTGCCAGCAGTGAGGGGGGCCATGGGGCCAACGTCCTGACTTTC
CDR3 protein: CASSEGGHGANVLTF

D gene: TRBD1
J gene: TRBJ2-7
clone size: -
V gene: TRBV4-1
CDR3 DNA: TGCGCCAGCAGCCCGCGAACCCGGGACAGATACTACGAGCAGTACTTC
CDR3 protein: CASSPRTRDRYYEQYF

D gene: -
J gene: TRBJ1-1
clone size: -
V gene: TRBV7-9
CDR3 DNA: TGTGCCAGCAGCTTAGAAGGGATCTCGAACACTGAAGCTTTCTTT
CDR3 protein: CASSLEGISNTEAFF

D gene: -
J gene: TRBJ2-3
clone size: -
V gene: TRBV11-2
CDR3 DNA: TGTGCCAGCAGCCCCGGTTCCCGACCCACAGATACGCAGTATTTT
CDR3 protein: CASSPGSRPTDTQYF

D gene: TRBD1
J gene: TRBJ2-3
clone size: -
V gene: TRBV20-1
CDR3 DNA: TGCAGTGCAGTAACAGGGGCCATTGATACGCAGTATTTT
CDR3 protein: CSAVTGAIDTQYF

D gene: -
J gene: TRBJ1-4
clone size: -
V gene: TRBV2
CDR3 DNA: TGTGCCAGCAGTGACCCCAGGGGCCAACCTCTGTTTTTT
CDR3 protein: CASSDPRGQPLFF

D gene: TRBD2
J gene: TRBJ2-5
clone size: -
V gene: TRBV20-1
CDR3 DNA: TGCAGTGCCCTTGGGCTGGGGGGGGAGACCCAGTACTTC
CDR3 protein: CSALGLGGETQYF

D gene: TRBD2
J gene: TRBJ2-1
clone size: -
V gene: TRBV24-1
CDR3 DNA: TGTGCCACCAGTGATTCGGGGGTGGCGGGGGTAAACAATGAGCAGTTCTTC
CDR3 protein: CATSDSGVAGVNNEQFF

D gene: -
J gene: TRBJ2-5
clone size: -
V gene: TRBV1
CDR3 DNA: TGCACCAGCAGCCAGGGGAGGGACCGCAAGGAGGAGACCCAGTACTTC
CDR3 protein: CTSSQGRDRKEETQYF

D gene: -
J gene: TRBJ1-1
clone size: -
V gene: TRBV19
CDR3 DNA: TGTGCCAGTACGCGGGCCTCGAACACTGAAGCTTTCTTT
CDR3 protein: CASTRASNTEAFF

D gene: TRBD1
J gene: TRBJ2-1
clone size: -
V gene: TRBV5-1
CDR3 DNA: TGCGCCAGCAGCTTGGCCGGAACAGGGGGCTTTTCGATCGGCTCCTACAATGAGCAGTTCTTC
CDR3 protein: CASSLAGTGGFSIGSYNEQFF

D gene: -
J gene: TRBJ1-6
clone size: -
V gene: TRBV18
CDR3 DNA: TGTGCCTCGAAAAGCGGAAATCCGACACCCCTCCACTTT
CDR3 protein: CASKSGNPTPLHF

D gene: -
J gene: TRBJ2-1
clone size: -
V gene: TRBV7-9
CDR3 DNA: TGTGCCAGCAGCTTAGCTTTGTACAATGAGCAGTTCTTC
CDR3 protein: CASSLALYNEQFF

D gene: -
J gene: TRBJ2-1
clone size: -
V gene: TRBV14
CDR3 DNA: TGTGCCAGCAGCCAAGCCAACAATGAGCAGTTCTTC
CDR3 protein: CASSQANNEQFF

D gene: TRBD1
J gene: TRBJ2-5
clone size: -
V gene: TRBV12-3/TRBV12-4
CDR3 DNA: TGTGCCAGCAGCAAATCGCCGGGACAGGGAAAAGAGACCCAGTACTTC
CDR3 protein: CASSKSPGQGKETQYF

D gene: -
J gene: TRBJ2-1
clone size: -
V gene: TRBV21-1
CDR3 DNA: TGTGCCATCCTCGACCCCGGAGGAGGTGAGCAGTTCTTC
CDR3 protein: CAILDPGGGEQFF

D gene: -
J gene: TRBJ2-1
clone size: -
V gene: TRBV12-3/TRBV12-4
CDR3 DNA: TGTGCCAGCAGTTTGGTTTCAGGGAATGAGCAGTTCTTC
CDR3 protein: CASSLVSGNEQFF

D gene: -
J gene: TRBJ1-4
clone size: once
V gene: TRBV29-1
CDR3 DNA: TGCAGCGCCTTAGACATCTCGGCGGAAAAACTGTTTTTT
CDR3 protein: CSALDISAEKLFF

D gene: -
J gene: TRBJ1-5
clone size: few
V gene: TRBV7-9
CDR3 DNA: TGTGCCAGCAGCTTAGAGGGGAGCGGCAATCAGCCCCAGCATTTT
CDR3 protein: CASSLEGSGNQPQHF

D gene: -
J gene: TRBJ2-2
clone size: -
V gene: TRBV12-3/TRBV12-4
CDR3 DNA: TGTGCCACCTCTCTTATCGGGAACACCGGGGAGCTGTTTTTT
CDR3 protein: CATSLIGNTGELFF

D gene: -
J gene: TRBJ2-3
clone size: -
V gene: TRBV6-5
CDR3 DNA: TGTGCCAGCTCATCCCTCGGGGGTAGCACAGATACGCAGTATTTT
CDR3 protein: CASSSLGGSTDTQYF

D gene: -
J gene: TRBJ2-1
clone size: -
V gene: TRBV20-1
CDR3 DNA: TGCAGTGCTGGGAGGACAAGATCAATGGGTTACAATGAGCAGTTCTTC
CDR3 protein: CSAGRTRSMGYNEQFF

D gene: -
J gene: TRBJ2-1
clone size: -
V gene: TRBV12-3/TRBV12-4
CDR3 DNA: TGTGCCAGCAGTCGGACCGAGGGCCGGGATGAGCAGTTCTTC
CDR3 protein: CASSRTEGRDEQFF

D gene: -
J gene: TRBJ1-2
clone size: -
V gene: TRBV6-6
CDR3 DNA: TGTGCCAGCAGTTACTCACAAGCGTCAGGGGCGGGAGGCTACACCTTC
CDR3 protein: CASSYSQASGAGGYTF

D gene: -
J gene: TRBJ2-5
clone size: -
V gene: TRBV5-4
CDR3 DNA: TGTGCCAGCAGTCCAGGCCGCCACCAAGAGACCCAGTACTTC
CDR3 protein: CASSPGRHQETQYF

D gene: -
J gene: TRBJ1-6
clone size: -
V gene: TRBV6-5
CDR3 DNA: TGTGCCAGCAGTCTCCGGGACAAACAGAATTCACCCCTCCACTTT
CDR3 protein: CASSLRDKQNSPLHF

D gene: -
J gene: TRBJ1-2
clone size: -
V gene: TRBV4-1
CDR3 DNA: TGCGCCAGCAGCCAAGAACAGGGACGGGATGGCTACACCTTC
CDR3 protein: CASSQEQGRDGYTF

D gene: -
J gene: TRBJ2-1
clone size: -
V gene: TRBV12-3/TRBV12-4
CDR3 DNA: TGTGCCAGCAGACCGCCCCGGGGTCGAAGCTCCTACAATGAGCAGTTCTTC
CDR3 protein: CASRPPRGRSSYNEQFF

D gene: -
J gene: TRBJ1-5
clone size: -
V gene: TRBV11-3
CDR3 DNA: TGTGCCAGCAGCTCTATGGGGGGGGATCAGCCCCAGCATTTT
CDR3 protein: CASSSMGGDQPQHF

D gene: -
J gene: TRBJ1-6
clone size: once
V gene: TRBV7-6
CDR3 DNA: TGTGCCAGCAGCTTACAGGGCAATTCACCCCTCCACTTT
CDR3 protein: CASSLQGNSPLHF

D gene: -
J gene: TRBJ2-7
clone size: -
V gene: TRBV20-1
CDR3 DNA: TGCAGTGCTGAGGGACGTGGAGGGGAGCAGTACTTC
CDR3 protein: CSAEGRGGEQYF

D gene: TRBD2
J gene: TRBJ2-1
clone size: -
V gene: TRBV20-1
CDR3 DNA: TGCAGTGCTGGCTCCGGGACTAGCAATGAGCAGTTCTTC
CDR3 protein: CSAGSGTSNEQFF

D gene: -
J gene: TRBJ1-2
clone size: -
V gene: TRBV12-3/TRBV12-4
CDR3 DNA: TGTGCCAGCTCGGGGGCCGGGGGCTACACCTTC
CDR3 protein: CASSGAGGYTF

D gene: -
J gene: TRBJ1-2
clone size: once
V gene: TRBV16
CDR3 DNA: TGTGCCAGCAGCCAATTAGATCCGGGACGGGAGTATGGCTACACCTTC
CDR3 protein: CASSQLDPGREYGYTF

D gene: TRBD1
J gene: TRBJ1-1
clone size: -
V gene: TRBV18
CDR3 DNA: TGTGCCAGCTCAGCACAGGGGACCGAAGCTTTCTTT
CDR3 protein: CASSAQGTEAFF

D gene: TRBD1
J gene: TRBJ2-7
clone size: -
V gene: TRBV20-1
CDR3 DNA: TGCAGTGCTAGACCCGCGGACAGGGGAAGCGCCGAGCAGTACTTC
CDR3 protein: CSARPADRGSAEQYF

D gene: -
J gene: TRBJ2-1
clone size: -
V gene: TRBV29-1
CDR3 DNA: TGCAGCGTTGAACCGGTAATCGGGACGGAGCAGTTCTTC
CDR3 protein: CSVEPVIGTEQFF

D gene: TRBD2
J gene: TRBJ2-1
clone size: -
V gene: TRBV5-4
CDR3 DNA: TGTGCCAGCAGGGACGGACTAGCGGCGAATGAGCAGTTCTTC
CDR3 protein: CASRDGLAANEQFF

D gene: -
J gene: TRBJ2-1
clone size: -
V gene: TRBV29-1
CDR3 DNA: TGCAGCGTTTCCCAGTTTAATGAGCAGTTCTTC
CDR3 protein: CSVSQFNEQFF

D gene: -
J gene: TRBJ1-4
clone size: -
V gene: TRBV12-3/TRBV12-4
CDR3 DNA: TGTGCCAGCAGCCCTTCGGGATTCAGCGTCCCCGGAACTAATGAAAAACTGTTTTTT
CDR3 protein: CASSPSGFSVPGTNEKLFF

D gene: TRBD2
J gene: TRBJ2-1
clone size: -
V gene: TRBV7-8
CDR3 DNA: TGTGCCAGCAGCCCATCTAGCGGGGGGCCAGGGGAGCAGTTCTTC
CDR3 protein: CASSPSSGGPGEQFF

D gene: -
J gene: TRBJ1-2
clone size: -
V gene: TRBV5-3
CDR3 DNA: TGTGCCAGAAGCCATTTGCGTTGCTATGGCTACACCTTC
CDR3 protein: CARSHLRCYGYTF

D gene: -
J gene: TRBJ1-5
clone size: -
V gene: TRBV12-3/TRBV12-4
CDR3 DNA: TGTGCCAGCAGAGTAGGACAGAACAATCAGCCCCAGCATTTT
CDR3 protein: CASRVGQNNQPQHF

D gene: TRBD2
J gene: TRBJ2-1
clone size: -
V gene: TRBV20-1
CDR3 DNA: TGCAGTGCTAGAGATCCAGGACTAGCGGGGGGAAACAATGAGCAGTTCTTC
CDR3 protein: CSARDPGLAGGNNEQFF

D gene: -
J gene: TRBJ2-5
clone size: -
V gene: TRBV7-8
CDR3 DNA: TGTGCCAGCAGCCCATTGGCGGGGCAAAAGACCCAGTACTTC
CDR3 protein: CASSPLAGQKTQYF

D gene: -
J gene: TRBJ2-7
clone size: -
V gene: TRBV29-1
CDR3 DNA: TGCAGCGTTGTTATCTCCTACGAGCAGTACTTC
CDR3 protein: CSVVISYEQYF

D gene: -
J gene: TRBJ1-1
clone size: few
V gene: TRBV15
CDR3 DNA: TGTGCCACCAGCAGAGAGTTGAACACTGAAGCTTTCTTT
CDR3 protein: CATSRELNTEAFF

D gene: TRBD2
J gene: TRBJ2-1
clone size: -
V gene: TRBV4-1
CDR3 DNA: TGCGCCAGCAGCCAAGCTCAGGGACTAGCGGGGGACCAATCCTACAATGAGCAGTTCTTC
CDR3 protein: CASSQAQGLAGDQSYNEQFF

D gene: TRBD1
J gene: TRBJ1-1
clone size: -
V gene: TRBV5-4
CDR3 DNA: TGTGCCAGCAGCCAACGGACAGGGGGTTACATGAACACTGAAGCTTTCTTT
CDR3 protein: CASSQRTGGYMNTEAFF

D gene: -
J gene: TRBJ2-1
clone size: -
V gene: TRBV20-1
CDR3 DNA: TGCAGTGCAGTCCTCCCCCCGATCAATGAGCAGTTCTTC
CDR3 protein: CSAVLPPINEQFF

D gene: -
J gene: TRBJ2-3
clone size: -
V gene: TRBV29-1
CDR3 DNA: TGCAGCGTTGATCCTGGGGTCGGCGATACGCAGTATTTT
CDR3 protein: CSVDPGVGDTQYF

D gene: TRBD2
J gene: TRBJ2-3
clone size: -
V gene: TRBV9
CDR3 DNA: TGTGCCAGCAGTACCTCGGGGGGGGCCACAGATACGCAGTATTTT
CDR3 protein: CASSTSGGATDTQYF